This passage covers 21 T cell receptor beta chains from one sample sequenced in a study of blood T cell repertoires in COVID-19. Profiling relied on immunoSEQ multiplex PCR, and the TCRdb table lists in-frame clones only, not all of them. This sample has about 100,000 clones, with roughly 84% found just once. Sequencing was performed on peripheral blood. Receptors originate from a human donor in a cohort sampled during active COVID-19.

The chain has TRBV5-1 and TRBJ2-3; D is possibly TRBD2 (5 bases). This CDR3 region has 15 residues. Trimming removed 7 bases from V and 1 base from J, with 16 bases in between. Germline-derived CDR1 and CDR2 are SGHRS and YFSETQ. The CDR3 DNA sequence: TGCGCCAGCCATTACTATGGAGGTGGCACAGATACGCAGTATTTT. It translates to CASHYYGGGTDTQYF.

The chain employs TRBV3-1 (or the pseudogene TRBV3-2) and TRBJ1-5; 7 nucleotides match TRBD1. The CDR3 covers 17 residues. Germline CDR1 and CDR2: LGHDT and YNNKEL (reference sequence). The ends lost 1 base at V and 2 bases at J; junction bases unmatched: 8. As DNA, the CDR3 is TGTGCCAGCAGCCAAGGGGTAAAGGGGGCTGGCAATCAGCCCCAGCATTTT. It yields the protein CASSQGVKGAGNQPQHF.

The rearrangement links TRBV29-1 to TRBJ1-2, with TRBD1 matching 9 bases. V dropped 3 bases and J dropped 8; count of bases not matched to a gene: 7. The CDR3 contains 13 residues. CDR1 is SQVTM, CDR2 ANQGSEA, per germline. CDR3 sequence: CSVDLNRGQGYTF. The CDR3 nucleotides are TGCAGCGTTGATCTAAACAGGGGGCAGGGCTACACCTTC.

The rearrangement links TRBV9 to TRBJ1-6; 10 bases match TRBD1. V lost 3 bases and J lost 9; bases outside the gene matches: 6. CDR3 length: 15 amino acids. The V gene's germline CDR1 is SGDLS and CDR2 YYNGEE. The DNA of the CDR3 is TGTGCCAGCAGCGATCGACAGGGGGCGGCTTCACCCCTCCACTTT. It translates to CASSDRQGAASPLHF.

The rearrangement joins TRBV28 to TRBJ1-1; TRBD1 matches at 10 bases. The V gene end was trimmed by 10 bases and the J gene end by 5 bases; junction bases not matched to a gene: 10. Germline assignment: CDR1 MDHEN and CDR2 SYDVKM. CDR3 length: 14 residues. The CDR3 spells CATLRQGAKTEAFF. Written as DNA, the CDR3 is TGTGCCACCCTCAGACAGGGGGCTAAAACTGAAGCTTTCTTT.

The rearrangement links TRBV7-9 to TRBJ1-1, with TRBD1 matching over 7 bases. The CDR3 has 14 residues. Trimming cost V 3 bases and J 0 bases; bases outside gene matches: 1. CDR1 is SEHNR, CDR2 FQNEAQ, per germline (reference sequence). The CDR3 DNA sequence: TGTGCCAGCAGCTTGGGACAGATGAACACTGAAGCTTTCTTT. It codes for CASSLGQMNTEAFF.

V gene TRBV6-5 combines with J gene TRBJ2-3; unclear D gene. V gave up 6 bases and J gave up 7 bases, with 11 bases separating them. Germline assignment: CDR1 MNHEY and CDR2 SVGAGI. The CDR3 contains 12 residues. The CDR3 bases are TGTGCCAGCAGAGACCGTGACTATACGCAGTATTTT. This encodes CASRDRDYTQYF.

V is TRBV28 and J is TRBJ2-7, with 8 bases that match TRBD2. There are 15 residues in the CDR3. V shed 3 bases and J 2 bases; nucleotides not matched to a gene: 6. Looked up from germline, CDR1 is MDHEN and CDR2 is SYDVKM. The chain's CDR3 is CASSFGAGDPYEQYF. CDR3 nucleotides: TGTGCCAGCAGTTTTGGAGCGGGAGACCCCTACGAGCAGTACTTC.

The V call is TRBV29-1, the J call TRBJ2-7; TRBD2 agrees at 12 bases. This CDR3 contains 12 residues. Trimming at V came to 7 bases and at J to 6 bases, leaving 4 bases not matched to a gene. The germline CDR1 and CDR2 sequences are SQVTM and ANQGSEA. The CDR3 reads CSALAGGPEQYF. The CDR3 DNA reads TGCAGCGCCCTAGCGGGAGGGCCCGAGCAGTACTTC.

CDR3 loop: CASTKGETQYF. In DNA form, the CDR3 reads TGTGCCAGCACCAAGGGGGAGACCCAGTACTTC. This chain uses TRBV2 with TRBJ2-5; D is perhaps TRBD1 (5 bases). Trimming stripped 7 bases from V and 5 bases from J, with 8 bases between. Germline loops: CDR1 SNHLY, CDR2 FYNNEI. The CDR3 has 11 residues.

The genes are TRBV24-1 and TRBJ1-4, with 9 nucleotides matching TRBD1. Per germline, CDR1 KGHDR and CDR2 SFDVKD. V trimming: 3 bases; J trimming: 5 bases; junction bases outside the gene matches: 3. The CDR3 sequence is 15 residues long. The CDR3 DNA sequence: TGTGCCACCAGTGATGAGACAGGGGGGAATGAAAAACTGTTTTTT. Translating gives CATSDETGGNEKLFF.

The genes are TRBV7-2 and TRBJ2-1; the match to TRBD1 covers 10 bases. The CDR3 contains 14 residues. From germline, CDR1 is SGHTA and CDR2 FQGNSA. Losses at the gene ends were 5 bases for V and 8 bases for J; bases not matched to a gene: 6. CDR3 sequence: CASSDRGPIDEQFF. CDR3 DNA sequence: TGTGCCAGCAGCGACAGGGGGCCCATCGATGAGCAGTTCTTC.

The CDR3 loop is CASSPFQGDYEQYF. Here the CDR3 DNA reads TGTGCCAGCAGCCCGTTCCAGGGGGACTACGAGCAGTACTTC. The chain carries TRBV14 and TRBJ2-7; 7 bases align to TRBD1. The CDR3 spans 14 residues. Germline V gene data show CDR1 as SGHDN and CDR2 as FVKESK. The V segment lost 4 bases and the J segment 3 bases; nucleotides outside the gene matches: 6.

V usage is TRBV7-9 and J usage is TRBJ1-1; maybe TRBD1 (5 bases). CDR1 is SEHNR, CDR2 FQNEAQ, per germline (reference sequence). The CDR3 length is 12 residues. Trimming stripped 0 bases from V and 10 bases from J, with 9 bases between. The CDR3 reads CASSLAGGRAFF. CDR3 sequence (DNA): TGTGCCAGCAGCTTAGCGGGGGGTAGAGCTTTCTTT.

The chain carries TRBV2 and TRBJ2-7, with D maybe TRBD1 (6 bases). This CDR3 has 13 residues. Looked up from germline, CDR1 is SNHLY and CDR2 is FYNNEI. The ends were cut back, 4 bases at V and 3 bases at J, with 10 bases in the middle. The CDR3 spells CASSVRGNYEQYF. The CDR3 bases are TGTGCCAGCAGTGTAAGGGGGAACTACGAGCAGTACTTC.

DNA of the CDR3: TGTGCCAGTAGTATAAATACAGGGATCGACTCACCCCTCCACTTT. It yields the protein CASSINTGIDSPLHF. The V and J genes are TRBV19 and TRBJ1-6; D may be TRBD1 (6 bases). CDR1 and CDR2 from the germline V gene are LNHDA and SQIVND (reference sequence). The V end was cut by 2 bases, the J end by 10 bases, with 15 bases between. This CDR3 is 15 amino acids long.

The J gene is TRBJ2-7, the V gene TRBV6-5; 9 bases are a match to TRBD1. CDR1 is MNHEY and CDR2 is SVGAGI in the germline V gene. This CDR3 comprises 15 residues. With 6 bases clipped from V and 6 bases from J, the junction kept 12 bases outside the gene matches. The CDR3: CASRIWRQGVSEQYF. DNA for the CDR3: TGTGCCAGCAGGATTTGGAGACAGGGGGTCAGCGAGCAGTACTTC.

V is TRBV3-1 (or the pseudogene TRBV3-2) and J is TRBJ2-2; D not resolved. CDR1 and CDR2 (germline): LGHDT, YNNKEL (reference sequence). The CDR3 runs to 16 residues. Deletions cut 2 bases from V and 1 base from J, with 11 bases between. CDR3 amino acids: CASSQYGHRNTGELFF. The CDR3 DNA follows: TGTGCCAGCAGCCAATATGGCCACCGGAACACCGGGGAGCTGTTTTTT.

V usage is TRBV9 and J usage is TRBJ2-3, with 9 bases fitting TRBD1. V was pared by 3 bases and J by 3 bases, with 5 bases of the junction left unmatched. This CDR3 spans 15 amino acids. Germline V gives CDR1 SGDLS, CDR2 YYNGEE. The CDR3 coding sequence is TGTGCCAGCAGCGGCCGCGGACAGGGGACAGATACGCAGTATTTT. Protein: CASSGRGQGTDTQYF.

This clone showed up just a few times. Here the CDR3 DNA reads TGTGCCAGTAGTAGGGGGGGACTGGGTGAAGCTTTCTTT. Protein: CASSRGGLGEAFF. The genes are TRBV19 and TRBJ1-1; D is perhaps TRBD1 (5 bases). Germline loops: CDR1 LNHDA, CDR2 SQIVND (reference sequence). This CDR3 has 13 residues. Trimming left V 4 bases short and J 7 bases short, with 13 bases between.

The chain couples TRBV5-6 to TRBJ2-1, with 10 bases aligning to TRBD2. The V segment lost 0 bases and the J segment 14 bases; nucleotides outside the gene matches: 11. Looked up from germline, CDR1 is SGHDT and CDR2 is YYEEEE. The CDR3 covers 15 residues. CDR3 residues: CASSLGLSSGRGEFF. In nucleotides, the CDR3 is TGTGCCAGCAGCTTGGGTCTTTCCAGCGGGAGGGGAGAGTTCTTC. The entire variable domain, with the rest obtained from reference TRBV5-6 and TRBJ2-1, is as follows: DAGVTQSPTHLIKTRGQQVTLRCSPKSGHDTVSWYQQALGQGPQFIFQYYEEEERQRGNFPDRFSGHQFPNYSSELNVNALLLGDSALYLCASSLGLSSGRGEFFGPGTRLTVL.